A single sample gave rise to the 30 T cell receptor beta chains below, sequenced in a study of PD-L1 blockade in urothelial cancer. The table came from immunoSEQ multiplex PCR; TCRdb's copy has only in-frame clones and leaves some out. This sample has tens of thousands of clones, with 84% found just once. Time point defined: pretreatment peripheral blood. The sequences come from PBMCs, collected around atezolizumab (anti-PD-L1) treatment. The origin of the receptors is a man aged 60-69 years with urothelial cancer.

This chain links TRBV6-5 with TRBJ1-2, with 9 bases identical to TRBD1. Germline CDR1 and CDR2: MNHEY and SVGAGI. Trimming removed 5 bases from V and 2 bases from J; junction bases left unmatched: 3. This CDR3 has 14 amino acids. CDR3: CASSPGTGNYGYTF. In DNA, the CDR3 is TGTGCCAGCAGTCCAGGGACAGGGAACTATGGCTACACCTTC.

V and J are TRBV4-1 and TRBJ1-5; 8 bases are a match to TRBD1. Germline assignment: CDR1 MGHRA and CDR2 YSYEKL. The CDR3 contains 17 residues. The V and J ends lost 4 bases and 2 bases, in that order; junction bases with no gene match: 10. The CDR3 DNA follows: TGCGCCAGCAGCCGACATCTTGGACAGGGTGGCAATCAGCCCCAGCATTTT. Translating it yields CASSRHLGQGGNQPQHF.

V and J are TRBV30 and TRBJ2-1; tentatively, D is TRBD1 (5 bases). CDR3 size: 13 residues. V lost 8 bases and J lost 3, with 14 bases in between. CDR1 and CDR2 (germline): GTSNPN, SVGIG (reference sequence). This chain's CDR3 is CAGSNDSYNEQFF. CDR3 nucleotides: TGTGCCGGCTCCAATGACAGCTACAATGAGCAGTTCTTC.

The chain is built from TRBV19 and TRBJ1-3; the match to TRBD1 covers 12 bases. The CDR3 consists of 17 residues. The V gene end was trimmed by 5 bases and the J gene end by 3 bases; junction bases not matched to a gene: 8. CDR1 and CDR2 from the germline V gene are LNHDA and SQIVND (reference sequence). The CDR3 spells CASSAGQGAAFGNTIYF. DNA of the CDR3: TGTGCCAGTAGTGCGGGACAGGGGGCCGCCTTTGGAAACACCATATATTTT.

The table lists this clone with a count of one. The chain employs TRBV28 and TRBJ1-5, with TRBD1 as a possible D gene (6 bases). The V end was cut by 6 bases, the J end by 1 base, with 13 bases between. Germline V gives CDR1 MDHEN, CDR2 SYDVKM. CDR3 length: 15 residues. DNA for the CDR3: TGTGCCAGCAGGGTACAGGGCGCGAGCAATCAGCCCCAGCATTTT. Translated, it gives CASRVQGASNQPQHF.

J is TRBJ1-3 and V is TRBV19; 7 bases are a match to TRBD1. The CDR3 consists of 15 residues. Looked up from germline, CDR1 is LNHDA and CDR2 is SQIVND (reference sequence). V dropped 5 bases and J dropped 0; count of bases not matched to a gene: 4. CDR3 sequence reads: CASSPGDSSGNTIYF. The CDR3 DNA reads TGTGCCAGTAGTCCGGGGGACAGCTCTGGAAACACCATATATTTT.

The chain couples TRBV7-9 to TRBJ1-2; D is unresolved. Looked up from germline, CDR1 is SEHNR and CDR2 is FQNEAQ (reference sequence). The CDR3 extends over 14 amino acids. V was clipped by 8 bases and J by 2 bases, with 15 bases between them. Here the CDR3 DNA reads TGTGCCAGCCCGCCCCCGGGGAGGAACTATGGCTACACCTTC. This gives the protein CASPPPGRNYGYTF. The full variable domain, in which reference TRBV7-9 and TRBJ1-2 provide the parts outside the CDR3, is DTGVSQNPRHKITKRGQNVTFRCDPISEHNRLYWYRQTLGQGPEFLTYFQNEAQLEKSRLLSDRFSAERPKGSFSTLEIQRTEQGDSAMYLCASPPPGRNYGYTFGSGTRLTVV.

This clone was counted a few times. This CDR3 reads CASSSGQVIAGGVEQFF. CDR3 bases: TGTGCCAGCAGCTCCGGACAGGTTATAGCGGGAGGGGTTGAGCAGTTCTTC. The V gene is TRBV5-4, the J gene TRBJ2-1, with 11 bases identical to TRBD2. Germline CDR1 is SGHNT and CDR2 is YYREEE (reference sequence). The CDR3 consists of 17 residues. V lost 3 bases, J lost 9 bases, and 14 bases stayed unmatched.

The V call is TRBV9, the J call TRBJ2-6; 8 positions match TRBD1. This CDR3 comprises 17 residues. CDR1 SGDLS and CDR2 YYNGEE come from the germline V gene. After removal of 5 bases from V and 3 bases from J, the junction contained 10 bases not matched to a gene. CDR3 bases: TGTGCCAGCAGACCGGACAGGGCCATATATGGGGCCAACGTCCTGACTTTC. Translating gives CASRPDRAIYGANVLTF.

This clone was found a few times. This rearrangement joins TRBV6-5 to TRBJ1-2; no firm D call. The germline CDR1 and CDR2 sequences are MNHEY and SVGAGI. This CDR3 has 13 residues. Trimming left V 7 bases short and J 3 bases short, with 12 bases between. The CDR3 region is CASTGYVDYGYTF. The CDR3 coding sequence is TGTGCCAGCACGGGGTATGTGGACTATGGCTACACCTTC.

V is TRBV12-5 and J is TRBJ2-5, with D unresolved. The ends were cut back, 6 bases at V and 1 base at J, with 12 bases in the middle. The CDR3 is 14 residues long. Germline CDR1 and CDR2: LGHNT and FRNRAP. The CDR3 DNA is TGTGCTAGTGGCCCGACTTCGGCCCAAGAGACCCAGTACTTC. It specifies CASGPTSAQETQYF.

The table lists this clone with a few counts. The chain links TRBV7-9 to TRBJ2-7; 8 positions agree with TRBD1. V was pared by 6 bases and J by 5 bases, with 3 bases of the junction left unmatched. Germline CDR1 and CDR2: SEHNR and FQNEAQ (reference sequence). This CDR3 has 12 amino acids. The CDR3 loop is CASSETGDEQYF. DNA of the CDR3: TGTGCCAGCAGTGAGACAGGGGACGAGCAGTACTTC.

The rearrangement uses TRBV19 and TRBJ1-5, with D perhaps TRBD1 (5 bases). From germline, CDR1 is LNHDA and CDR2 SQIVND (reference sequence). The CDR3 loop spans 16 amino acids. Deletions cut 6 bases from V and 2 bases from J, with 17 bases between. The CDR3 reads CASRSGGLAGNQPQHF. The CDR3 DNA is TGTGCCAGTAGATCGGGGGGATTGGCCGGCAATCAGCCCCAGCATTTT.

The J gene is TRBJ1-1, the V gene TRBV2; 7 nucleotides align to TRBD1. The V gene's germline CDR1 is SNHLY and CDR2 FYNNEI. The length of the CDR3 is 15 residues. Trimming removed 5 bases from V and 8 bases from J; junction bases left unmatched: 14. The CDR3 spells CASSPLEGATAEAFF. The CDR3 DNA is TGTGCCAGCAGTCCTCTCGAGGGGGCTACGGCAGAAGCTTTCTTT.

In its sample, this clone was seen a few times. J is TRBJ2-3 and V is TRBV10-3; 8 bases are a match to TRBD1. With 3 bases clipped from V and 2 bases from J, the junction kept 4 bases outside the gene matches. The CDR3 consists of 15 residues. The germline gives CDR1 ENHRY, CDR2 SYGVKD. The CDR3 coding sequence is TGTGCCATCAGTGATCAGGGGGCCTCCACAGATACGCAGTATTTT. This codes for CAISDQGASTDTQYF.

This clone was found once. The chain links TRBV5-1 to TRBJ2-2; 11 bases align to TRBD2. The CDR3 is 15 residues long. Trimming at V came to 5 bases and at J to 6 bases, leaving 6 bases not matched to a gene. Germline loops: CDR1 SGHRS, CDR2 YFSETQ. CDR3: CASRLEGLAAGELFF. Here the CDR3 DNA reads TGCGCCAGCAGACTTGAGGGACTAGCGGCCGGGGAGCTGTTTTTT. Full variable domain (missing parts from reference TRBV5-1 and TRBJ2-2): KAGVTQTPRYLIKTRGQQVTLSCSPISGHRSVSWYQQTPGQGLQFLFEYFSETQRNKGNFPGRFSGRQFSNSRSEMNVSTLELGDSALYLCASRLEGLAAGELFFGEGSRLTVL.

This clone occurred many times. The gene calls are TRBV2 and TRBJ1-1, with a weak D call TRBD1 (6 bases). With 1 base removed from V and 4 bases from J, the gap between germline ends came to 7 bases. The length of the CDR3 is 13 residues. Looked up from germline, CDR1 is SNHLY and CDR2 is FYNNEI. The CDR3 loop reads CASSEDRVTEAFF. In nucleotides, the CDR3 is TGTGCCAGCAGTGAAGACAGGGTCACTGAAGCTTTCTTT.

This clone was recorded a few times. V usage is TRBV27 and J usage is TRBJ1-2; 9 bases match TRBD1. Losses at the gene ends were 5 bases for V and 7 bases for J; bases not matched to a gene: 8. The CDR3 covers 14 residues. Germline CDR1 is MNHEY and CDR2 is SMNVEV (reference sequence). CDR3 coding DNA: TGTGCCAGCAGTCCCGGGACAGGGACCTTTGGCTACACCTTC. Translation gives CASSPGTGTFGYTF.

This chain uses TRBV5-4 with TRBJ1-1, with D perhaps matching TRBD1 (5 bases). V was pared by 0 bases and J by 3 bases, with 9 bases between. The CDR3 runs 14 residues. The germline V gene encodes CDR1 SGHNT and CDR2 YYREEE (reference sequence). The CDR3 DNA follows: TGTGCCAGCAGCTTGGAAGGGGTGTACACTGAAGCTTTCTTT. This translates into CASSLEGVYTEAFF.

On this clone: One end of the junction is discordant with germline, which a read error may explain. V and J are TRBV6-6 and TRBJ1-1; D possibly corresponds to TRBD1 (5 bases). Germline V CDR1 and CDR2: MNHNY, SVGAGI (reference sequence). There are 14 residues in the CDR3. CDR3 in DNA: TGTGCCAGCAGTTACCCCGGGGGGAACCCTGAAGCTTTCTTT. Its protein product is CASSYPGGNPEAFF.

The rearrangement links TRBV28 to TRBJ2-3; the D gene is possibly TRBD2 (6 bases). V lost 3 bases to trimming and J lost 0 bases, with 7 bases between them. This CDR3 is built from 14 residues. Germline loops: CDR1 MDHEN, CDR2 SYDVKM. The CDR3 region has the DNA TGTGCCAGCAGTTTGGGACTGAGCACAGATACGCAGTATTTT. This codes for CASSLGLSTDTQYF.

This clone was counted at least ten times. This chain connects TRBV6-5 to TRBJ1-5; D perhaps matches TRBD1 (6 bases). Germline loops: CDR1 MNHEY, CDR2 SVGAGI. This CDR3 contains 15 residues. Trimming took 5 bases from V and 0 from J, leaving 11 bases between them. The CDR3 loop reads CASSPDRPSNQPQHF. The CDR3 coding sequence is TGTGCCAGCAGTCCAGACAGGCCTAGCAATCAGCCCCAGCATTTT.

In this sample, this clone turned up once. This rearrangement joins TRBV6-6 to TRBJ1-1; D unresolved. V gave up 2 bases and J gave up 11 bases, with 12 bases separating them. The CDR3 consists of 12 residues. Per germline, CDR1 MNHNY and CDR2 SVGAGI (reference sequence). The CDR3 DNA is TGTGCCAGCAGTTACCCGCAGGATAGGGCTTTCTTT. Amino acids: CASSYPQDRAFF.

V and J are TRBV5-1 and TRBJ2-2; 7 nucleotides line up with TRBD1. V lost 1 base to trimming and J lost 3 bases; unmatched junction nucleotides: 6. The germline CDR1 and CDR2 sequences are SGHRS and YFSETQ. The CDR3 is made up of 16 amino acids. The CDR3 loop is CASSLKTGHDTGELFF. As DNA, the CDR3 is TGCGCCAGCAGCTTGAAGACAGGGCACGACACCGGGGAGCTGTTTTTT.

V is TRBV11-2 and J is TRBJ2-1; weak D call: TRBD1 (5 bases). Germline CDR1 SGHAT, CDR2 FQNNGV. This CDR3 is built from 14 residues. V was trimmed by 3 bases and J by 8 bases, leaving 14 bases between them. The CDR3 here is CASSFARVVDEQFF. The CDR3 DNA follows: TGTGCCAGCAGCTTTGCCAGGGTTGTCGATGAGCAGTTCTTC.

CDR3 in DNA: TGTGCCAGTAGTATAGACAGCGGGACCTACAATGAGCAGTTCTTC. This sequence encodes CASSIDSGTYNEQFF. The chain recombines TRBV19 with TRBJ2-1; 7 bases fit TRBD2. Germline loops: CDR1 LNHDA, CDR2 SQIVND (reference sequence). The V and J ends lost 0 bases and 2 bases, in that order; junction bases with no gene match: 1. There are 15 residues in the CDR3.

The chain employs TRBV14 and TRBJ2-5, with 12 bases matching TRBD2. Trimming cost V 3 bases and J 4 bases; bases outside gene matches: 6. The CDR3 sequence is 16 residues long. Germline loops: CDR1 SGHDN, CDR2 FVKESK. The CDR3 spells CASSHTTLAGGETQYF. The CDR3 coding sequence is TGTGCCAGCAGCCACACAACACTAGCGGGAGGAGAGACCCAGTACTTC.

The chain combines TRBV7-9 with TRBJ2-1; D possibly corresponds to TRBD2 (5 bases). The V and J ends lost 2 bases and 2 bases respectively, with 10 bases between them. Looked up from germline, CDR1 is SEHNR and CDR2 is FQNEAQ (reference sequence). This CDR3 is built from 15 residues. The CDR3 DNA is TGTGCCAGCAGCTTATACCCGGAGGCCTACAATGAGCAGTTCTTC. Its translation: CASSLYPEAYNEQFF.

This clone was counted once. The gene calls are TRBV9 and TRBJ2-1; TRBD1 matches 8 bases. The CDR3 loop spans 15 amino acids. V was clipped by 0 bases and J by 4 bases; unmatched bases: 3. The germline CDR1 and CDR2 sequences are SGDLS and YYNGEE. The CDR3 here is CASSVAQGAYNEQFF. The CDR3 DNA reads TGTGCCAGCAGCGTAGCTCAGGGGGCGTACAATGAGCAGTTCTTC. Based on the CDR3 plus reference TRBV9 and TRBJ2-1, the full variable domain is DSGVTQTPKHLITATGQRVTLRCSPRSGDLSVYWYQQSLDQGLQFLIQYYNGEERAKGNILERFSAQQFPDLHSELNLSSLELGDSALYFCASSVAQGAYNEQFFGPGTRLTVL.

This chain connects TRBV5-1 to TRBJ2-7; D uncertain. This CDR3 region has 12 residues. In germline, CDR1 is SGHRS, CDR2 YFSETQ. V lost 1 base, J lost 4 bases, and 6 bases lay in between. DNA for the CDR3: TGCGCCAGCAGCTTGATCGGGTACGAGCAGTACTTC. Its translation is CASSLIGYEQYF.